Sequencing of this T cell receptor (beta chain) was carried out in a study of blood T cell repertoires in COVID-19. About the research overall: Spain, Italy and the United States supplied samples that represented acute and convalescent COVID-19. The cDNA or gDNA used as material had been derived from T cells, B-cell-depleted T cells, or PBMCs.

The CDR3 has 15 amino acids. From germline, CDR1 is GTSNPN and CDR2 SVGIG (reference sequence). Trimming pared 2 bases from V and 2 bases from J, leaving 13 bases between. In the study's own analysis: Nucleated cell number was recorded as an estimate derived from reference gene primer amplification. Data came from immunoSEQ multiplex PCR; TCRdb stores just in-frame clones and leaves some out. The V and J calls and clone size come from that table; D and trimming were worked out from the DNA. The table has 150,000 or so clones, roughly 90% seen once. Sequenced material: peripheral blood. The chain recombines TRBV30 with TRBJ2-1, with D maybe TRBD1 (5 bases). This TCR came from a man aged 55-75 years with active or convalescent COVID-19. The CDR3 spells CAWSLRDTPYNEQFF. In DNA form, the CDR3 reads TGTGCCTGGAGTCTCAGGGATACCCCCTACAATGAGCAGTTCTTC.